Presented here are 20 T cell receptor beta chains from one specimen sequenced in a study of cytomegalovirus exposure and HLA in healthy donors. It was with 60 Vbeta and 13 Jbeta primers that the PCR ran. The data were produced by immunoSEQ multiplex PCR, yet TCRdb's version contains in-frame clones alone and is incomplete. The sample includes about 61,000 clones, 89% of them seen just once. The sample comprised PBMCs. These receptors were taken from a man between 25 and 39 years old in good health and CMV-seropositive.

The chain has TRBV9 and TRBJ2-2; 7 bases line up with TRBD1. This CDR3 has 15 residues. Per the germline V gene, CDR1 is SGDLS and CDR2 is YYNGEE. J gave up 7 bases and V 4 bases, and 10 bases lay outside the gene matches. The CDR3 DNA is TGTGCCAGCAGCTACCTGACAGGGAGTGACGGGGAGCTGTTTTTT. It specifies CASSYLTGSDGELFF.

The chain links TRBV9 to TRBJ2-1, with 8 bases lining up with TRBD2. This CDR3 comprises 18 residues. V was pared by 4 bases and J by 12 bases, with 24 bases of the junction left unmatched. Germline CDR1 SGDLS, CDR2 YYNGEE. CDR3 nucleotides: TGTGCCAGCAGCCACAGAGCGGGAGACTATGAGGTCCAGAGCGGGCAGTTCTTC. This translates into CASSHRAGDYEVQSGQFF.

The gene calls are TRBV6-5 and TRBJ1-3; D might be TRBD1 (6 bases). This CDR3 contains 14 residues. In germline, CDR1 is MNHEY, CDR2 SVGAGI. Trimming shortened V by 8 bases and J by 0 bases, and 11 bases separated the two germline ends. The CDR3 bases are TGTGCCAGCGGGACAACCATCTCTGGAAACACCATATATTTT. Translation: CASGTTISGNTIYF.

This sequence joins TRBV18 and TRBJ2-2; D perhaps matches TRBD2 (6 bases). The CDR3 covers 16 residues. V dropped 2 bases and J dropped 2 bases, with 12 bases sitting between them. The germline gives CDR1 KGHSH, CDR2 LQKENI. CDR3 in amino acids: CASSPYRDSNTGELFF. The CDR3 region has the DNA TGTGCCAGCTCACCATACCGGGACTCAAACACCGGGGAGCTGTTTTTT. The full variable domain, completed using reference TRBV18 and TRBJ2-2, is NAGVMQNPRHLVRRRGQEARLRCSPMKGHSHVYWYRQLPEEGLKFMVYLQKENIIDESGMPKERFSAEFPKEGPSILRIQQVVRGDSAAYFCASSPYRDSNTGELFFGEGSRLTVL.

V usage is TRBV5-4 and J usage is TRBJ2-7; 10 nucleotides align to TRBD2. The V gene's germline CDR1 is SGHNT and CDR2 YYREEE (reference sequence). The CDR3 runs to 15 residues. V gave up 4 bases and J gave up 5 bases; unmatched junction bases: 9. CDR3 DNA: TGTGCCAGCAGCCAACCTTCTAGCGGGAGAGACGAGCAGTACTTC. It translates to CASSQPSSGRDEQYF.

This clone showed up just once. This chain connects TRBV29-1 to TRBJ2-7, with D perhaps TRBD1 (6 bases). The CDR3 covers 13 residues. From germline, CDR1 is SQVTM and CDR2 ANQGSEA. Trimming removed 3 bases at V and 5 bases at J, with 14 bases between. CDR3 nucleotides: TGCAGCGTTGAGGAAGGACAGAAGGACGAGCAGTACTTC. It specifies CSVEEGQKDEQYF.

The V call is TRBV2, the J call TRBJ2-5; D perhaps matches TRBD1 (5 bases). V was cut by 1 base and J by 2 bases, with 14 bases left in between. This CDR3 has 16 amino acids. From germline, CDR1 is SNHLY and CDR2 FYNNEI. The DNA for the CDR3 is TGTGCCAGCAGTGAAGTCCTCAACAGGAGTCAAGAGACCCAGTACTTC. Translation gives CASSEVLNRSQETQYF.

The chain links TRBV15 to TRBJ2-5; TRBD2 is a possible D gene (5 bases). CDR1 is LNHNV and CDR2 is YYDKDF in the germline V gene (reference sequence). With 3 bases removed from V and 0 bases from J, the gap between germline ends came to 14 bases. This CDR3 region has 16 residues. CDR3 sequence: CATSSAFPRDQETQYF. The DNA of the CDR3 is TGTGCCACCAGCAGTGCCTTCCCGAGGGACCAAGAGACCCAGTACTTC.

This chain uses TRBV6-1 with TRBJ2-7; D gene unclear. Germline V gives CDR1 MNHNS, CDR2 SASEGT. Trimming took off 0 bases at V and 2 bases at J, with 8 bases between the two ends. This CDR3 is 14 amino acids long. Here the CDR3 reads CASSEAPQAYEQYF. CDR3 DNA sequence: TGTGCCAGCAGTGAAGCACCTCAGGCCTACGAGCAGTACTTC.

The chain is built from TRBV6-6 and TRBJ2-3, with TRBD2 matching 14 bases. Germline V gives CDR1 MNHNY, CDR2 SVGAGI (reference sequence). The CDR3 is 16 amino acids. The V gene end was trimmed by 6 bases and the J gene end by 3 bases; junction bases not matched to a gene: 5. The DNA for the CDR3 is TGTGCCAGCAGATCCGGGACTAGCGGGAGTACAGATACGCAGTATTTT. Translating it yields CASRSGTSGSTDTQYF.

This clone was observed a single time. V and J are TRBV7-9 and TRBJ2-5; possibly TRBD1 for D (5 bases). The V gene lost 4 bases and the J gene lost 0 bases, with 15 bases spanning the gap. The length of the CDR3 is 16 residues. Per germline, CDR1 SEHNR and CDR2 FQNEAQ (reference sequence). DNA for the CDR3: TGTGCCAGCAGCTCTATCGCTGGACAAGACCAAGAGACCCAGTACTTC. This encodes CASSSIAGQDQETQYF.

The rearrangement joins TRBV7-2 to TRBJ2-7; perhaps TRBD2 as D (5 bases). The CDR3 runs 15 residues. Germline values: CDR1 SGHTA, CDR2 FQGNSA. The V gene lost 5 bases and the J gene lost 2 bases, with 16 bases spanning the gap. CDR3 loop: CASSPGKNIPYEQYF. The CDR3 DNA reads TGTGCCAGCAGCCCGGGGAAGAACATTCCCTACGAGCAGTACTTC.

J is TRBJ1-4 and V is TRBV6-5, with TRBD1 as a possible D gene (5 bases). Trimming took 0 bases from V and 13 from J, leaving 15 bases between them. Germline V gene data show CDR1 as MNHEY and CDR2 as SVGAGI. CDR3 size: 14 residues. The CDR3, as DNA: TGTGCCAGCAGTTACTCCGGGGGGACCCTAGGACTGTTTTTT. This sequence encodes CASSYSGGTLGLFF.

This chain uses TRBV30 with TRBJ1-3; 8 bases fit TRBD1. V lost 0 bases and J lost 8; bases outside the gene matches: 3. The CDR3 length is 13 residues. Germline-derived CDR1 and CDR2 are GTSNPN and SVGIG (reference sequence). Here the CDR3 DNA reads TGTGCCTGGAGTGTAGGGACAGGAGACACCATATATTTT. Translation gives CAWSVGTGDTIYF.

The chain employs TRBV7-9 and TRBJ1-5, with 8 bases identical to TRBD1. Per the germline V gene, CDR1 is SEHNR and CDR2 is FQNEAQ (reference sequence). This CDR3 comprises 14 residues. J was trimmed by 6 bases and V by 3 bases; bases with no gene match: 4. The CDR3 protein is CASSFGGTGQPQHF. The CDR3 DNA is TGTGCCAGCAGCTTCGGCGGGACAGGTCAGCCCCAGCATTTT.

The V gene is TRBV4-3, the J gene TRBJ2-7; 7 bases line up with TRBD1. Germline-derived CDR1 and CDR2 are LGHNA and YSLEER. The junction had 12 bases not matched to a gene; V was cut back by 4 bases and J by 6 bases. The CDR3 spans 15 residues. CDR3 sequence reads: CASSRFGTAPSEQYF. CDR3 DNA sequence: TGCGCCAGCAGCCGGTTCGGGACAGCCCCTAGCGAGCAGTACTTC.

The J gene is TRBJ2-5, the V gene TRBV5-1; 7 positions agree with TRBD2. This CDR3 is built from 13 residues. Germline V CDR1 and CDR2: SGHRS, YFSETQ. The V segment lost 1 base and the J segment 4 bases; nucleotides outside the gene matches: 1. The CDR3 region is CASSLIAGETQYF. In DNA form, the CDR3 reads TGCGCCAGCAGCTTGATAGCGGGAGAGACCCAGTACTTC.

In this sample, this clone turned up a few times. This sequence joins TRBV14 and TRBJ1-6; TRBD1 matches at 9 bases. After removal of 3 bases from V and 9 bases from J, the junction contained 6 bases not matched to a gene. The CDR3 totals 15 residues. CDR1 and CDR2 from the germline V gene are SGHDN and FVKESK. The CDR3 nucleotides are TGTGCCAGCAGCCAGGGACAGGGTTTGGGTTCACCCCTCCACTTT. This translates into CASSQGQGLGSPLHF.

The genes are TRBV5-4 and TRBJ2-5; D call uncertain. The germline V and J ends were trimmed by 5 bases and 2 bases, with 10 bases remaining between them. The CDR3 has 13 amino acids. Germline values: CDR1 SGHNT, CDR2 YYREEE (reference sequence). In DNA, the CDR3 is TGTGCCAGCAGGGAGAGAGCACAAGAGACCCAGTACTTC. The encoded protein is CASRERAQETQYF. Supplemented by reference TRBV5-4 and TRBJ2-5, the full variable domain reads ETGVTQSPTHLIKTRGQQVTLRCSSQSGHNTVSWYQQALGQGPQFIFQYYREEENGRGNFPPRFSGLQFPNYSSELNVNALELDDSALYLCASRERAQETQYFGPGTRLLVL.

The J gene is TRBJ2-5, the V gene TRBV28; tentatively, D is TRBD1 (5 bases). CDR1 and CDR2 (germline): MDHEN, SYDVKM. The CDR3 loop spans 14 amino acids. Trimming cost V 5 bases and J 1 base, with 11 bases left between them. Here the CDR3 DNA reads TGTGCCAGCAGTCCTCGACAGAGCCAAGAGACCCAGTACTTC. It translates to CASSPRQSQETQYF.